The 18 T cell receptor beta chains in this list originate from one sample, sequenced in a study of blood T cell repertoires in COVID-19. Data came from immunoSEQ multiplex PCR; TCRdb stores just in-frame clones and leaves some out. The sample consists of approximately 97,000 clones, about 85% of them appearing once. Sequencing was done on a sample of peripheral blood. All receptors come from a man aged 50-59 years with active COVID-19.

V and J are TRBV10-3 and TRBJ2-3, with TRBD2 identical over 14 bases. The V gene end was trimmed by 6 bases and the J gene end by 1 base; junction bases not matched to a gene: 3. The CDR3 runs to 16 residues. The germline V gene encodes CDR1 ENHRY and CDR2 SYGVKD. The CDR3 DNA follows: TGTGCCATCAGACCGGGACTAGCGGGGGGCACAGATACGCAGTATTTT. Its protein product is CAIRPGLAGGTDTQYF.

This chain links TRBV5-1 with TRBJ1-2, with D perhaps matching TRBD1 (6 bases). Trimming took off 3 bases at V and 8 bases at J, with 17 bases between the two ends. This CDR3 region has 14 residues. Germline V CDR1 and CDR2: SGHRS, YFSETQ. The CDR3 region is CASSWRQDDAGYTF. CDR3 sequence (DNA): TGCGCCAGCAGCTGGAGACAGGACGATGCGGGCTACACCTTC.

V and J are TRBV5-4 and TRBJ2-5, with D unclear. Germline lookup yields CDR1 SGHNT and CDR2 YYREEE (reference sequence). V was clipped by 2 bases and J by 7 bases, with 12 bases between them. The CDR3 spans 13 residues. In DNA form, the CDR3 reads TGTGCCAGCAGCTTAAGAGACATGGGGACCCAGTACTTC. Translating it yields CASSLRDMGTQYF.

The V and J genes are TRBV19 and TRBJ1-5; maybe TRBD1 (5 bases). Germline V gene lookup returns CDR1 LNHDA and CDR2 SQIVND (reference sequence). This CDR3 region has 15 residues. The V and J ends lost 4 bases and 2 bases respectively, with 12 bases between them. In DNA form, the CDR3 reads TGTGCCAGTAGTACCTCAGGGTTGGGCAATCAGCCCCAGCATTTT. It translates to CASSTSGLGNQPQHF.

This clone turned up a few times. The chain joins TRBV7-9 to TRBJ1-4; no clear D gene. Germline CDR1 SEHNR, CDR2 FQNEAQ (reference sequence). V was shortened by 0 bases and J by 3 bases, with 5 bases between the two germline ends. The CDR3 covers 14 residues. CDR3 sequence: CASSLAGSNEKLFF. CDR3 nucleotides: TGTGCCAGCAGCTTAGCCGGGTCTAATGAAAAACTGTTTTTT.

This sequence joins TRBV6-2 or TRBV6-3 and TRBJ2-7, with 9 bases fitting TRBD1. With V trimmed by 6 bases and J by 3 bases, 6 bases remained unmatched. The germline V gene has CDR1 MNHEY and CDR2 SVGEGT. This CDR3 is 14 amino acids long. The CDR3 sequence: CASSEGQGIYEQYF. The CDR3 DNA reads as TGTGCCAGCAGCGAGGGACAGGGAATCTACGAGCAGTACTTC.

The V gene is TRBV6-2 or TRBV6-3, the J gene TRBJ1-2; 11 bases map to TRBD1. V trimming: 5 bases; J trimming: 5 bases; junction bases outside the gene matches: 7. There are 15 residues in the CDR3. The germline CDR1 and CDR2 sequences are MNHEY and SVGEGT. The CDR3 region has the DNA TGTGCCAGCAGTACCCCGGGACAGGGGGAGTATGGCTACACCTTC. Translated, it gives CASSTPGQGEYGYTF.

The chain recombines TRBV2 with TRBJ2-2; TRBD1 matches at 8 bases. Germline lookup yields CDR1 SNHLY and CDR2 FYNNEI. This CDR3 is 13 amino acids long. J gave up 6 bases and V 5 bases, and 2 bases lay outside the gene matches. CDR3 nucleotides: TGTGCCAGCAGTCGACAGGGGTCCGGGGAGCTGTTTTTT. This gives the protein CASSRQGSGELFF. Full variable domain (missing parts from reference TRBV2 and TRBJ2-2): EPEVTQTPSHQVTQMGQEVILRCVPISNHLYFYWYRQILGQKVEFLVSFYNNEISEKSEIFDDQFSVERPDGSNFTLKIRSTKLEDSAMYFCASSRQGSGELFFGEGSRLTVL.

The V call is TRBV5-1, the J call TRBJ2-7; a possible D gene is TRBD1 (8 bases). In germline, CDR1 is SGHRS, CDR2 YFSETQ. The CDR3 contains 16 residues. Trimming stripped 4 bases from V and 5 bases from J, with 22 bases between. CDR3 in amino acids: CASSLWGGDRGHEQYF. The CDR3 region has the DNA TGCGCCAGCAGCCTTTGGGGGGGTGACAGGGGCCACGAGCAGTACTTC.

The V gene is TRBV6-5, the J gene TRBJ1-4; D is perhaps TRBD1 (5 bases). V lost 8 bases and J 11 bases, leaving 18 bases between the germline ends. The CDR3 is 13 residues long. Germline CDR1 and CDR2: MNHEY and SVGAGI. In nucleotides, the CDR3 is TGTGCCAGCTGCGTGAGGGAGGGACTGAAACTGTTTTTT. Translating it yields CASCVREGLKLFF.

The rearrangement joins TRBV4-2 to TRBJ2-1; 9 bases align to TRBD2. CDR1 and CDR2 from the germline V gene are LGHNA and YNFKEQ. The J segment lost 5 bases and the V segment lost 3 bases, leaving 8 bases of the junction unmatched. CDR3 size: 16 residues. The CDR3 DNA reads TGTGCCAGCAGCCACCCCAGCGGGGGGCGTCACAATGAGCAGTTCTTC. Amino acid sequence: CASSHPSGGRHNEQFF.

This rearrangement joins TRBV7-3 to TRBJ1-6, with 7 nucleotides matching TRBD1. The V gene's germline CDR1 is SGHTA and CDR2 FQGTGA. J lost 7 bases, V lost 2 bases, and 2 bases had no gene match. The CDR3 loop spans 14 amino acids. This CDR3 is CASSLGTANSPLHF. The CDR3 DNA reads as TGTGCCAGCAGCTTAGGGACAGCAAATTCACCCCTCCACTTT. Supplemented by reference TRBV7-3 and TRBJ1-6, the full variable domain reads GAGVSQTPSNKVTEKGKYVELRCDPISGHTALYWYRQSLGQGPEFLIYFQGTGAADDSGLPNDRFFAVRPEGSVSTLKIQRTERGDSAVYLCASSLGTANSPLHFGNGTRLTVT.

This rearrangement joins TRBV11-1 to TRBJ2-3, with 8 positions matching TRBD2. Trimming removed 8 bases from V and 2 bases from J; junction bases left unmatched: 12. This CDR3 region has 16 residues. Looked up from germline, CDR1 is SGHAT and CDR2 is FQDESV (reference sequence). The CDR3, as DNA: TGTGCCAGCTCATCTAGGCGGGGGGAGGCCACAGATACGCAGTATTTT. It encodes CASSSRRGEATDTQYF.

The gene calls are TRBV5-4 and TRBJ2-1; the match to TRBD2 covers 8 bases. The CDR3 contains 14 residues. Germline V gene lookup returns CDR1 SGHNT and CDR2 YYREEE (reference sequence). Trimming removed 3 bases from V and 7 bases from J; junction bases left unmatched: 6. The CDR3 DNA follows: TGTGCCAGCAGCTACCGGGGGGGTCAGAATGAGCAGTTCTTC. Its translation is CASSYRGGQNEQFF. Filled out from reference TRBV5-4 and TRBJ2-1, the complete variable domain reads ETGVTQSPTHLIKTRGQQVTLRCSSQSGHNTVSWYQQALGQGPQFIFQYYREEENGRGNFPPRFSGLQFPNYSSELNVNALELDDSALYLCASSYRGGQNEQFFGPGTRLTVL.

The chain combines TRBV12-3 or TRBV12-4 with TRBJ2-7; no definite D call. Trimming shortened V by 6 bases and J by 2 bases, and 11 bases separated the two germline ends. This CDR3 is 13 amino acids long. The chain's CDR3 is CASSPLGAYEQYF. The DNA for the CDR3 is TGTGCCAGCAGCCCACTGGGCGCCTACGAGCAGTACTTC.

The chain uses TRBV3-1 (or the pseudogene TRBV3-2) and TRBJ2-3; 9 nucleotides align to TRBD2. The CDR3 is 17 residues long. CDR1 is LGHDT, CDR2 YNNKEL, per germline (reference sequence). The V gene end was trimmed by 0 bases and the J gene end by 6 bases; junction bases not matched to a gene: 10. The CDR3 sequence is CASSQDNSGGVTDTQYF. The CDR3 DNA reads as TGTGCCAGCAGCCAAGATAATAGCGGGGGAGTCACGGATACGCAGTATTTT.

The chain links TRBV7-2 to TRBJ1-6; D gene unclear. This CDR3 contains 17 residues. Germline CDR1 reads SGHTA; CDR2 reads FQGNSA. V lost 5 bases and J lost 0, with 14 bases in between. The CDR3: CASSRRGSSSYNSPLHF. CDR3 in DNA: TGTGCCAGCAGCCGCCGAGGGAGCAGCTCCTATAATTCACCCCTCCACTTT.

V and J are TRBV12-5 and TRBJ2-3; the D gene is possibly TRBD2 (7 bases). The germline V gene encodes CDR1 LGHNT and CDR2 FRNRAP. The V end was cut by 6 bases, the J end by 2 bases, with 12 bases between. This CDR3 has 14 amino acids. For the CDR3, the DNA is TGTGCTAGTGGACGAGGGGGGGTCACAGATACGCAGTATTTT. Protein: CASGRGGVTDTQYF.